This T cell receptor (beta chain) appears in the sequencing data of a study of tissue T cells after allogeneic stem cell transplantation (dated by TCRdb to between 2021 and 2024). About the full investigation: Using research autopsies of patients with and without GVHD, plus mouse models of GVHD, the study profiled TCR beta repertoires across many tissues. The human arm was conducted as a prospective observational study, and neither blinding nor randomization was performed.

Beyond this particular receptor, the publication reports: The study did not determine which tissue TCRs were alloreactive or antigen-specific, and some clones might have been persisting host cells. The patient cohort was small and varied clinically, and sampling depth was recognized as a limitation. Within patients, how anatomically similar tissues were was a major factor shaping TCR repertoire composition, regardless of disease or transplant status. In both patients and mice, only a limited portion of the TCR repertoire detected in tissues was captured by blood and spleen T cells. Not many T cell clones showed up in more than one patient, yet clustering based on motifs uncovered repertoire signatures that were shared across patients in a tissue-specific way.

In light of the paper, this sample's time point label describes: mouse harvest day 7 after allogeneic transplant. Each mouse graft consisted of 10^7 T-cell-depleted bone marrow cells plus 10^6 splenic CD5+ T cells and was given by tail vein injection. To model GVHD in mice, a major MHC-mismatch B6 (H2b) into BALB/c (H2d) model was used, and tissues were profiled at day 7 or 14. On day 7 or 14 post-transplant, mouse tissues and retro-orbital blood were harvested with separate sterile tools for each animal, and livers were flushed beforehand. Before genomic DNA isolation with the DNeasy Blood & Tissue Kit, mouse tissues were minced with razor blades in buffered saline. Preparation of the library involved the immunoSEQ multiplex PCR assay. Adaptive Biotechnologies performed the TCRbeta CDR3 sequencing at survey depth and reported CDR3 sequences, V/J genes, productive frequency and template counts. Amplification of TCR beta CDR3 regions started from genomic DNA instead of RNA. From the authors' description of their analysis: Jensen-Shannon divergence was used to quantify pairwise repertoire overlap between tissues, with a value of 1 indicating complete divergence and a value of 0 indicating identical repertoires. Tissues were clustered by single-linkage agglomerative hierarchical clustering of pairwise JSD values, and the clustering results were displayed as dendrograms. GLIPH2 was applied to all patient samples using simulation_depth 1000, kmer_min_depth 3, and cdr3_length_cutoff 8, and only groups with more than two unique CDR3s were retained. A standardized tissue-overlap score was calculated by extrapolating Jaccard GLIPH-group overlap across patients to a standard repertoire size of 1000 clones. Linear mixed-effect models, with tissue as a fixed effect and individual as a random effect, were used to test how diversity related to clinical or experimental variables. TCRdb carries this immuneACCESS record with in-frame sequences only. Its versions omit some clonotypes, under half of them owing to an unresolved V gene in the studies checked, with the rest unexplained. V and J calls and clone size are as listed in that table; D and trimming were resolved from the DNA. The sample table holds around 6,000 clones, of which roughly 47% were seen once. Approximately 3% of the sample belongs to the ten largest clones.

V ends up 0 bases short and J 1 base short, with an unmatched junction base count of 3. The CDR3 measures 16 amino acids from cysteine to phenylalanine. The 45 bases shown cover part of the CDR3, and their frame starts at base 1. From a lookup of the germline V gene (reference sequence), CDR1 and CDR2 are KGHPV and FQNQEV. With respect to this clone: This receptor's antigen is unknown. Since the receptor is from a mouse, mouse gene names and germline sequences apply. The CDR3 end falls 1 residue outside the read, so it is completed with the germline J gene.

This TCR was sampled from a female BALB/c mouse given C57BL/6 T cells with graft-versus-host disease after an allogeneic hematopoietic cell transplant. The specimen sequenced was skin. Rearrangement joined TRBV26 to TRBJ2-7, with TRBD1 matching 10 junction bases. The sequenced CDR3 bases are TGTGCCAGCAGTCTGTCGAGGGACAGGGGATCCTATGAACAGTAC. Its protein reads: CASSLSRDRGSYEQY. The CDR3 reads in full as CASSLSRDRGSYEQYF.